This T cell receptor (beta chain) was sequenced during a study of shared clonotypes between healthy human individuals. The method was immunoSEQ multiplex PCR; TCRdb's version includes in-frame clones alone and lacks a portion of them. The sample carries around 700,000 clones, around two thirds recorded once. V lost 6 bases, J lost 2 bases, and 10 bases lay in between. The CDR3 consists of 13 residues. Germline V gene data show CDR1 as MNHNY and CDR2 as SVGAGI (reference sequence). This TCR derives from a woman aged 25 to 39 in good health. The rearrangement links TRBV6-6 to TRBJ1-2; D unclear. Sequenced input: memory CD4+ T cells sorted from blood. The subset: CD45RA-negative fraction. CDR3 residues: CASSPDKNYGYTF. The CDR3 DNA reads as TGTGCCAGCAGCCCCGACAAAAACTATGGCTACACCTTC.